Shown below are 24 T cell receptor beta chains from a single sample sequenced in a study of cytomegalovirus exposure and HLA in healthy donors. The PCR made use of 60 Vbeta and 13 Jbeta primers. The method was immunoSEQ multiplex PCR; TCRdb's version includes in-frame clones alone and lacks a portion of them. The sample contains around 150,000 clones, around 79% of which appear only once. Sequenced: PBMCs. These receptors originate from a man aged 35 to 55 in good health and CMV-seropositive.

This clone turned up a few times. The V and J genes are TRBV14 and TRBJ2-5, with TRBD2 identical over 8 bases. The V and J ends lost 0 bases and 1 base, in that order; junction bases with no gene match: 7. Germline CDR1 SGHDN, CDR2 FVKESK. This CDR3 is 17 amino acids long. CDR3 sequence reads: CASSQDVTSGLQETQYF. The CDR3 DNA follows: TGTGCCAGCAGCCAAGATGTCACTAGCGGACTCCAAGAGACCCAGTACTTC.

The CDR3 spells CASSPSRQRTGEQYF. In nucleotides, the CDR3 is TGTGCCAGCTCACCATCAAGACAGAGGACCGGCGAGCAGTACTTC. The rearrangement uses TRBV18 and TRBJ2-7; TRBD1 might be the D (5 bases). This CDR3 region has 15 residues. Per the germline V gene, CDR1 is KGHSH and CDR2 is LQKENI. Trimming removed 2 bases at V and 6 bases at J, with 17 bases between.

The chain couples TRBV6-5 to TRBJ2-2; a possible D gene is TRBD1 (5 bases). Germline lookup yields CDR1 MNHEY and CDR2 SVGAGI. The CDR3 is 14 residues long. V was pared by 2 bases and J by 3 bases, with 7 bases between. This CDR3 reads CASSYDRDTGELFF. The CDR3 coding sequence is TGTGCCAGCAGTTACGACAGAGACACCGGGGAGCTGTTTTTT.

V is TRBV7-9 and J is TRBJ1-4; TRBD1 aligns across 12 bases. CDR1 SEHNR and CDR2 FQNEAQ come from the germline V gene (reference sequence). This CDR3 is built from 17 residues. The trim removed 4 bases at V and 5 bases at J, leaving 8 bases unmatched. CDR3 region: CASSSPGTGGGNEKLFF. Here the CDR3 DNA reads TGTGCCAGCAGCTCTCCTGGGACAGGGGGCGGAAATGAAAAACTGTTTTTT.

This chain connects TRBV6-4 to TRBJ1-2; tentatively, D is TRBD1 (6 bases). Germline V gives CDR1 MRHNA, CDR2 SNTAGT. This CDR3 has 15 amino acids. V was trimmed by 7 bases and J by 2 bases, leaving 17 bases between them. The CDR3 reads CASNPSYTGNYGYTF. In nucleotides, the CDR3 is TGTGCCAGCAATCCCAGTTATACAGGGAACTATGGCTACACCTTC.

The chain has TRBV9 and TRBJ2-5; TRBD2 matches 10 bases. After removal of 4 bases from V and 4 bases from J, the junction contained 4 bases not matched to a gene. The CDR3 totals 14 residues. Germline V CDR1 and CDR2: SGDLS, YYNGEE. The CDR3 sequence is CASSPGLAAETQYF. The CDR3 region has the DNA TGTGCCAGCAGCCCTGGACTAGCGGCAGAGACCCAGTACTTC.

This rearrangement joins TRBV9 to TRBJ2-7, with TRBD2 matching 7 bases. This CDR3 comprises 16 residues. Looked up from germline, CDR1 is SGDLS and CDR2 is YYNGEE. V dropped 3 bases and J dropped 0; count of bases not matched to a gene: 9. CDR3 DNA sequence: TGTGCCAGCAGCGCGTTTAAAGCGGGGAGCTCCTACGAGCAGTACTTC. The encoded protein is CASSAFKAGSSYEQYF.

V is TRBV5-3 and J is TRBJ2-7, with 8 bases fitting TRBD1. TRBV5-3 is an ORF, and what it does is uncertain. The CDR3 is 15 residues long. V lost 2 bases and J lost 1; bases outside the gene matches: 5. CDR3 nucleotide sequence: TGTGCCAGAAGCTTCGACAGGGGCCAGTCCTACGAGCAGTACTTC. Encoded protein: CARSFDRGQSYEQYF.

The chain employs TRBV5-1 and TRBJ1-1, with D tentatively TRBD1 (5 bases). The CDR3 covers 13 residues. Trimming stripped 2 bases from V and 4 bases from J, with 9 bases between. Germline loops: CDR1 SGHRS, CDR2 YFSETQ. CDR3 protein: CASSFRGSTEAFF. CDR3 bases: TGCGCCAGCAGCTTTAGGGGTAGCACTGAAGCTTTCTTT.

The rearrangement links TRBV5-4 to TRBJ2-7, with a tentative D call TRBD1 (6 bases). Germline lookup yields CDR1 SGHNT and CDR2 YYREEE (reference sequence). Trimming left V 3 bases short and J 0 bases short, with 10 bases between. The CDR3 totals 14 residues. The CDR3 is CASSSPDSSYEQYF. For the CDR3, the DNA is TGTGCCAGCAGCTCCCCGGACAGCTCCTACGAGCAGTACTTC.

The rearrangement joins TRBV6-5 to TRBJ1-2; possibly TRBD1 for D (5 bases). The CDR3 has 15 residues. Trimming pared 6 bases from V and 2 bases from J, leaving 16 bases between. Germline V gives CDR1 MNHEY, CDR2 SVGAGI. CDR3 DNA: TGTGCCAGCAGCAAAGGGTCAGGGAGGAACTATGGCTACACCTTC. Translation gives CASSKGSGRNYGYTF.

The rearrangement links TRBV19 to TRBJ2-2; 7 bases align to TRBD2. CDR1 is LNHDA, CDR2 SQIVND, per germline (reference sequence). V shed 4 bases and J 7 bases; nucleotides not matched to a gene: 12. This CDR3 comprises 16 residues. The CDR3 DNA reads TGTGCCAGTAGTACCCCTAGGAGGGAGGGCATCGGGGAGCTGTTTTTT. The encoded protein is CASSTPRREGIGELFF.

V usage is TRBV6-8 and J usage is TRBJ1-2, with D tentatively TRBD1 (5 bases). Germline lookup yields CDR1 MNHGY and CDR2 SAAAGT. V was trimmed by 6 bases and J by 8 bases, leaving 16 bases between them. This CDR3 region has 13 residues. CDR3 in DNA: TGTGCCAGCAGCACGGTATGGGGCGAGGGCTACACCTTC. Amino acid sequence: CASSTVWGEGYTF.

The chain employs TRBV28 and TRBJ1-2, with D possibly being TRBD1 (6 bases). CDR1 is MDHEN and CDR2 is SYDVKM in the germline V gene. CDR3 length: 14 amino acids. V lost 8 bases, J lost 3 bases, and 16 bases lay in between. The CDR3 DNA follows: TGTGCCAGCTTTGCCCGGGCAGGGGACTATGGCTACACCTTC. This sequence encodes CASFARAGDYGYTF.

CDR3 DNA: TGTGCCACCAGCAGAGTCATCAGTGTGGAAGAGACCCAGTACTTC. Residues: CATSRVISVEETQYF. The rearrangement joins TRBV15 to TRBJ2-5, with no clear D. There are 15 residues in the CDR3. The V gene's germline CDR1 is LNHNV and CDR2 YYDKDF (reference sequence). The V and J ends lost 1 base and 3 bases respectively, with 12 bases between them.

This chain's CDR3 is CAIPHPSSYNEQFF. CDR3 bases: TGTGCCATCCCGCATCCTAGCTCCTACAATGAGCAGTTCTTC. The V call is TRBV11-2, the J call TRBJ2-1; no clear D. The germline V and J ends were trimmed by 10 bases and 0 bases, with 13 bases remaining between them. The CDR3 loop spans 14 amino acids. Per the germline V gene, CDR1 is SGHAT and CDR2 is FQNNGV.

The genes are TRBV6-5 and TRBJ2-7; 9 bases are shared with TRBD1. CDR1 and CDR2 (germline): MNHEY, SVGAGI. J was trimmed by 4 bases and V by 7 bases; bases with no gene match: 8. The length of the CDR3 is 14 residues. The CDR3 protein is CASTTRTGVYEQYF. CDR3 DNA: TGTGCCAGCACCACAAGGACAGGGGTTTACGAGCAGTACTTC.

The rearrangement uses TRBV6-6 and TRBJ2-7; D gene ambiguous. Germline V gene sequence: CDR1 MNHNY, CDR2 SVGAGI (reference sequence). The CDR3 has 14 amino acids. Trimming cost V 0 bases and J 1 base, with 7 bases left between them. The CDR3 loop is CASSYSGGSYEQYF. In DNA, the CDR3 is TGTGCCAGCAGTTACTCCGGTGGTTCCTACGAGCAGTACTTC.

The chain has TRBV30 and TRBJ2-1; D is perhaps TRBD2 (6 bases). V dropped 5 bases and J dropped 4 bases, with 9 bases sitting between them. Germline loops: CDR1 GTSNPN, CDR2 SVGIG (reference sequence). CDR3 length: 12 amino acids. This CDR3 is CAWGGLYNEQFF. CDR3 nucleotide sequence: TGTGCCTGGGGGGGACTTTACAATGAGCAGTTCTTC. The full variable domain, rest sourced from reference TRBV30 and TRBJ2-1, is SQTIHQWPATLVQPVGSPLSLECTVEGTSNPNLYWYRQAAGRGLQLLFYSVGIGQISSEVPQNLSASRPQDRQFILSSKKLLLSDSGFYLCAWGGLYNEQFFGPGTRLTVL.

The V and J genes are TRBV18 and TRBJ1-1, with D tentatively TRBD1 (5 bases). CDR1 is KGHSH, CDR2 LQKENI, per germline. Trimming left V 4 bases short and J 4 bases short, with 16 bases between. The CDR3 is 15 amino acids. The chain's CDR3 is CASSLAGGEGTEAFF. The CDR3 DNA reads TGTGCCAGCTCACTAGCGGGGGGAGAGGGCACTGAAGCTTTCTTT.

The V gene is TRBV7-9, the J gene TRBJ1-2; 7 nucleotides agree with TRBD1. This CDR3 has 15 residues. The V gene's germline CDR1 is SEHNR and CDR2 FQNEAQ (reference sequence). Germline trimming cut 1 base from V and 2 bases from J; bases unmatched to any gene: 4. CDR3 DNA: TGTGCCAGCAGCTTAGTAGGGACAGAAAACTATGGCTACACCTTC. Its protein is CASSLVGTENYGYTF.

This clone was seen only a few times. The chain recombines TRBV6-1 with TRBJ2-7; 11 nucleotides align to TRBD1. Per germline, CDR1 MNHNS and CDR2 SASEGT. The CDR3 covers 14 residues. With V trimmed by 5 bases and J by 3 bases, 3 bases remained unmatched. CDR3 in DNA: TGTGCCAGCAGTCGGACAGGGGGCAACTACGAGCAGTACTTC. Amino acids: CASSRTGGNYEQYF.

This clone was seen once. The chain uses TRBV30 and TRBJ1-4, with a tentative D call TRBD1 (5 bases). This CDR3 has 15 residues. V was shortened by 0 bases and J by 5 bases, with 13 bases between the two germline ends. Per the germline V gene, CDR1 is GTSNPN and CDR2 is SVGIG (reference sequence). The CDR3 DNA is TGTGCCTGGAGTGTAAACCAGGGCGGCAATGAAAAACTGTTTTTT. Translation gives CAWSVNQGGNEKLFF.

The chain couples TRBV28 to TRBJ1-5; TRBD1 matches at 10 bases. This CDR3 is 15 amino acids long. V gave up 4 bases and J gave up 6 bases; unmatched junction bases: 6. The germline CDR1 and CDR2 sequences are MDHEN and SYDVKM. The CDR3 coding sequence is TGTGCCAGCAGTTCCGGGGGACAGGGGATTCAGCCCCAGCATTTT. Translating it yields CASSSGGQGIQPQHF.